This TCR beta chain comes out of a study of blood T cell repertoires in COVID-19. Study in general: Sites across the United States, Italy and Spain contributed samples from acute and convalescent COVID-19. T cells, B-cell-depleted T cells, or PBMCs provided the cDNA or gDNA that served as material.

From germline, CDR1 is MRHNA and CDR2 SNTAGT. Trimming took 0 bases from V and 1 from J; bases not matched to a gene: 9. This CDR3 spans 20 amino acids. Only in-frame clones appear in the TCRdb table, and some are missing; sequencing was by immunoSEQ multiplex PCR. Among roughly 180,000 clones listed, around 84% were seen once. This TCR was sampled from a woman aged 45-65 years with COVID-19, enrolled during active disease. The V and J genes are TRBV6-4 and TRBJ1-6, with 10 nucleotides matching TRBD1. Sequencing input: peripheral blood. The CDR3 nucleotides read TGTGCCAGCAGTGACTCGGACGGCGACAGGGGGCAATCCTATAATTCACCCCTCCACTTT. This translates into CASSDSDGDRGQSYNSPLHF.